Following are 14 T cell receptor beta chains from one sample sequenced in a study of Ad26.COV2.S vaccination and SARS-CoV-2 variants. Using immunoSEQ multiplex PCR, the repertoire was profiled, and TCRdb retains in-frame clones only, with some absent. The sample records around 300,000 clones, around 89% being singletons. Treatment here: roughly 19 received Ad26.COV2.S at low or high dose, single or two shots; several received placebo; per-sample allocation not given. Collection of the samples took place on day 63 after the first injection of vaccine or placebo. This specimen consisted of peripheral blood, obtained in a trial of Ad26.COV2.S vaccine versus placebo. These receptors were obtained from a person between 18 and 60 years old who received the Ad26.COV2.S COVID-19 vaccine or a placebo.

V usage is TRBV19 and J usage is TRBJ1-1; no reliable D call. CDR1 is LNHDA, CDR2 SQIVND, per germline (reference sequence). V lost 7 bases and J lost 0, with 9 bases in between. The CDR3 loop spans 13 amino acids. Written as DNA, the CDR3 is TGTGCCAGTACCCCCGGGATGAACACTGAAGCTTTCTTT. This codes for CASTPGMNTEAFF.

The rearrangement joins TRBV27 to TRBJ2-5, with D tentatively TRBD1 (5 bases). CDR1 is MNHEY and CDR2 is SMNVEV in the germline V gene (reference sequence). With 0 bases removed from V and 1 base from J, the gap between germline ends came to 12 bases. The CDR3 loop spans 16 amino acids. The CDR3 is CASSLSPKGPQETQYF. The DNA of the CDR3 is TGTGCCAGCAGTTTATCCCCGAAGGGGCCCCAAGAGACCCAGTACTTC.

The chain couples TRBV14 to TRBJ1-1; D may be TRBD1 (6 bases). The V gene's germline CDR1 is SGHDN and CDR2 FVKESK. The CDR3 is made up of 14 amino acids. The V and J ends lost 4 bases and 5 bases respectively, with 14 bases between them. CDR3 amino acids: CASSRNRDNTEAFF. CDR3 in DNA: TGTGCCAGCAGCCGAAACAGGGATAATACTGAAGCTTTCTTT.

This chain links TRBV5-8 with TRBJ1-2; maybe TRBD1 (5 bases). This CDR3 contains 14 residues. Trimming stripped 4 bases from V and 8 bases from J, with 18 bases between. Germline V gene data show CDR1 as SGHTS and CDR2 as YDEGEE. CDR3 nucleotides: TGTGCCAGCAGCCTTCTGGCGCCAGGGTTCGGCTACACCTTC. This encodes CASSLLAPGFGYTF.

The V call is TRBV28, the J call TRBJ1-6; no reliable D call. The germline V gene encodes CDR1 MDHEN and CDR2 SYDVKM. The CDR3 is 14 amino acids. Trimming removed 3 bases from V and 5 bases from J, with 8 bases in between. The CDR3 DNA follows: TGTGCCAGCAGTTTGGCAGCTGATAATTCACCCCTCCACTTT. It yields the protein CASSLAADNSPLHF.

The CDR3 protein is CAIGDSGWEQFF. As DNA, the CDR3 is TGTGCCATCGGGGATTCAGGGTGGGAGCAGTTCTTC. The chain employs TRBV10-3 and TRBJ2-1; TRBD1 might be the D (5 bases). CDR1 is ENHRY and CDR2 is SYGVKD in the germline V gene. Between the trimmed V and J ends, which lost 8 bases and 10 bases, there was a span of 15 bases. The CDR3 spans 12 residues.

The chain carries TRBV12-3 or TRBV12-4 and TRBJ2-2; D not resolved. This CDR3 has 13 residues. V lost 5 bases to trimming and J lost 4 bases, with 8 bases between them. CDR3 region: CASSPSGTGELFF. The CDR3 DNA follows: TGTGCCAGCAGTCCGTCCGGCACCGGGGAGCTGTTTTTT.

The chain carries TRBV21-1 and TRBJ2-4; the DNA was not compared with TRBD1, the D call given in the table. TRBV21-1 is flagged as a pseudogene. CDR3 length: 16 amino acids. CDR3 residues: CASIDTDRGSKNIQYF. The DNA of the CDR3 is TGTGCCAGCATCGATACCGACAGGGGGTCCAAAAACATTCAGTACTTC.

CDR3 residues: CASSLYRGVIAGGSTDTQYF. The CDR3 nucleotides are TGTGCCAGCAGTTTATATCGAGGGGTTATAGCGGGAGGGTCCACAGATACGCAGTATTTT. V gene TRBV28 combines with J gene TRBJ2-3; 11 nucleotides line up with TRBD2. CDR3 size: 20 residues. Germline lookup yields CDR1 MDHEN and CDR2 SYDVKM. V trimming: 1 base; J trimming: 2 bases; junction bases outside the gene matches: 14.

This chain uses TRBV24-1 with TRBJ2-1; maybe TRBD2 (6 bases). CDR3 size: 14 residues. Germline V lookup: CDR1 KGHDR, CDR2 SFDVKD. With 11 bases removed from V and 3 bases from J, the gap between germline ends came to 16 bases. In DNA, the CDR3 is TGTGCCAGCGCAGAGCCGACTAGCTACAATGAGCAGTTCTTC. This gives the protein CASAEPTSYNEQFF.

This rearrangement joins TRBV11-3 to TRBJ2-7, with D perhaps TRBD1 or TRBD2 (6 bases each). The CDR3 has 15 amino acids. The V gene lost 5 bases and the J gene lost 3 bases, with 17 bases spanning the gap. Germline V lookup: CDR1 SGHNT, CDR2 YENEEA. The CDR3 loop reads CASSRQDYLYYEQYF. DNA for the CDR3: TGTGCCAGCAGCCGACAGGACTACCTCTACTACGAGCAGTACTTC.

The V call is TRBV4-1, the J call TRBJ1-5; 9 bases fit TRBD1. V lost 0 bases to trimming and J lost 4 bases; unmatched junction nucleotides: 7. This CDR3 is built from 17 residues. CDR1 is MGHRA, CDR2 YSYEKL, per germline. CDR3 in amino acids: CASSQEGAGTGNQPQHF. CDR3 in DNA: TGCGCCAGCAGCCAAGAGGGGGCCGGGACAGGGAATCAGCCCCAGCATTTT.

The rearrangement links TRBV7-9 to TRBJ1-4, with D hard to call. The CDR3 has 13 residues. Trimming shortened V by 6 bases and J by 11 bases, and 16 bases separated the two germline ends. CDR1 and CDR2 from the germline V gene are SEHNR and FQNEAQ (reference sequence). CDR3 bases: TGTGCCAGCAGTGCTGACGGTTTTGAGAAACTGTTTTTT. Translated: CASSADGFEKLFF.

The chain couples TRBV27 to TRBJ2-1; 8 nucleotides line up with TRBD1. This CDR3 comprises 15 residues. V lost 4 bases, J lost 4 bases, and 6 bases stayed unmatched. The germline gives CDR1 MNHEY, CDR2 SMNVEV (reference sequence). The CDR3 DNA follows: TGTGCCAGCAGTTCAACCGGGACAGGTTACAATGAGCAGTTCTTC. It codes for CASSSTGTGYNEQFF.